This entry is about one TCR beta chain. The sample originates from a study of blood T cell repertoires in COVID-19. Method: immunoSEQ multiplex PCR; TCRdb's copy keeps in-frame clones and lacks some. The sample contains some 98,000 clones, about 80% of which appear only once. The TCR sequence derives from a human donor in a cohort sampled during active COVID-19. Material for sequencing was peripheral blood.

The CDR3 loop reads CASRTSGTGVLSNQPQHF. For the CDR3, the DNA is TGTGCCAGTAGGACCTCCGGGACAGGCGTTTTGAGCAATCAGCCCCAGCATTTT. The gene calls are TRBV19 and TRBJ1-5; 8 nucleotides match TRBD1. After removal of 6 bases from V and 1 base from J, the junction contained 14 bases not matched to a gene. This CDR3 contains 18 residues. Germline loops: CDR1 LNHDA, CDR2 SQIVND (reference sequence). The full variable domain, completed using reference TRBV19 and TRBJ1-5, is DGGITQSPKYLFRKEGQNVTLSCEQNLNHDAMYWYRQDPGQGLRLIYYSQIVNDFQKGDIAEGYSVSREKKESFPLTVTSAQKNPTAFYLCASRTSGTGVLSNQPQHFGDGTRLSIL.